These T cell receptor beta chains were read from a single sample in a study of CD8 T cells in Susac syndrome. Using its own MiXCR run on the immunoSEQ multiplex PCR reads, TCRdb lists one record per CDR3 protein. This sample has about 300,000 distinct CDR3 sequences, with almost 85% found just once. Input material: CD8+ T cells from PBMCs. The receptors derive from a human donor with multiple sclerosis. The CDR3 runs from the conserved cysteine through the conserved F or W. The D gene is left open where the match is weak. Where a row states a size, it is once, few, many or the class of an expanded clone; other rows omit it.

V gene: TRBV25-1; clone size: .; D gene: .; J gene: TRBJ2-1; CDR3 protein: CASSDPRSSGSNIRSYNEQFF; CDR3 DNA: TGTGCCAGCAGTGACCCCCGTAGTAGCGGTTCAAATATTCGCTCCTACAATGAGCAGTTCTTC
V gene: TRBV6-5; clone size: .; D gene: TRBD1; J gene: TRBJ2-1; CDR3 protein: CASSYSDRGPYNEQFF; CDR3 DNA: TGTGCCAGCAGTTATTCGGACAGGGGGCCCTACAATGAGCAGTTCTTC
V gene: TRBV28; clone size: .; D gene: TRBD2; J gene: TRBJ2-1; CDR3 protein: CASSPPTSGGVLEQFF; CDR3 DNA: TGTGCCAGCAGTCCGCCGACTAGCGGGGGCGTTCTGGAGCAGTTCTTC
V gene: TRBV12-5; clone size: .; D gene: .; J gene: TRBJ1-5; CDR3 protein: CASGSAWGWPQHF; CDR3 DNA: TGTGCTAGTGGTTCAGCTTGGGGGTGGCCCCAGCATTTT
V gene: TRBV5-6; clone size: .; D gene: .; J gene: TRBJ1-1; CDR3 protein: CASSLGARNTGAFF; CDR3 DNA: TGTGCCAGCAGCTTGGGGGCCCGGAACACTGGAGCTTTCTTT
V gene: TRBV20-1; clone size: .; D gene: TRBD2; J gene: TRBJ2-1; CDR3 protein: CSQRGKAGVSHEQFF; CDR3 DNA: TGCAGTCAACGGGGAAAAGCGGGAGTCTCCCATGAGCAGTTCTTC
V gene: TRBV7-9; clone size: .; D gene: .; J gene: TRBJ1-1; CDR3 protein: CASSPTPGTAFF; CDR3 DNA: TGTGCCAGCAGCCCAACCCCTGGGACGGCTTTCTTT
V gene: TRBV12-5; clone size: .; D gene: .; J gene: TRBJ1-5; CDR3 protein: CASASSGTSAQHF; CDR3 DNA: TGTGCTAGTGCCTCGTCAGGTACATCAGCCCAGCATTTT
V gene: TRBV27; clone size: .; D gene: .; J gene: TRBJ1-2; CDR3 protein: CASSLLGPLTSYGYTF; CDR3 DNA: TGTGCCAGCAGTTTACTGGGGCCCCTCACGAGCTATGGCTACACCTTC
V gene: TRBV19; clone size: .; D gene: .; J gene: TRBJ2-7; CDR3 protein: CASSARMEVITYEQYF; CDR3 DNA: TGTGCCAGTAGTGCCCGGATGGAGGTAATTACCTACGAGCAGTACTTC
V gene: TRBV27; clone size: .; D gene: TRBD2; J gene: TRBJ2-7; CDR3 protein: CAAASGPTYEQYF; CDR3 DNA: TGTGCCGCGGCTAGCGGACCTACTTACGAGCAGTACTTC
V gene: TRBV5-6; clone size: .; D gene: TRBD2; J gene: TRBJ2-3; CDR3 protein: CASSPAQGTSRVF; CDR3 DNA: TGTGCCAGCAGCCCCGCGCAAGGGACTAGTCGGGTTTTT
V gene: TRBV4-3; clone size: .; D gene: .; J gene: TRBJ2-1; CDR3 protein: CASSHRPGADAYNEQFF; CDR3 DNA: TGCGCCAGCAGCCACCGTCCGGGAGCGGATGCCTACAATGAGCAGTTCTTC
V gene: TRBV27; clone size: few; D gene: .; J gene: TRBJ1-2; CDR3 protein: CASSLTGANYGYTF; CDR3 DNA: TGTGCCAGCAGTTTGACAGGAGCTAACTATGGCTACACCTTC
V gene: TRBV7-9; clone size: .; D gene: .; J gene: TRBJ1-2; CDR3 protein: CASSRSGHPFSGYTF; CDR3 DNA: TGTGCCAGCAGCCGATCCGGACATCCCTTTTCTGGCTACACCTTC
V gene: TRBV3-1; clone size: .; D gene: .; J gene: TRBJ1-1; CDR3 protein: CASSQVMGSPEAFF; CDR3 DNA: TGTGCCAGCAGCCAAGTCATGGGTAGTCCTGAAGCTTTCTTT
V gene: TRBV5-1; clone size: .; D gene: TRBD1; J gene: TRBJ2-1; CDR3 protein: CASSYSTGGVYNEQFF; CDR3 DNA: TGCGCCAGCAGCTACTCGACAGGGGGCGTCTACAATGAGCAGTTCTTC
V gene: TRBV20-1; clone size: .; D gene: .; J gene: TRBJ1-1; CDR3 protein: CSARDRGRANTEAFF; CDR3 DNA: TGCAGTGCTAGAGATAGAGGCAGGGCGAACACTGAAGCTTTCTTT
V gene: TRBV4-3; clone size: .; D gene: .; J gene: TRBJ2-7; CDR3 protein: CASSQFQGTSYEQYF; CDR3 DNA: TGCGCCAGCAGCCAATTCCAGGGGACCTCCTACGAGCAGTACTTC
V gene: TRBV1; clone size: .; D gene: .; J gene: TRBJ1-5; CDR3 protein: CTSFRTGLPDKVRPQHF; CDR3 DNA: TGCACCAGCTTCAGAACCGGTCTACCTGACAAAGTAAGGCCCCAGCATTTT
V gene: TRBV19; clone size: .; D gene: .; J gene: TRBJ1-1; CDR3 protein: CATRGAEAFF; CDR3 DNA: TGTGCCACAAGGGGCGCTGAAGCTTTCTTT
V gene: TRBV6-2/TRBV6-3; clone size: .; D gene: .; J gene: TRBJ2-6; CDR3 protein: CASSLQTTWASGANVLTF; CDR3 DNA: TGTGCCAGCAGTCTCCAGACTACCTGGGCCTCTGGGGCCAACGTCCTGACTTTC